This TCR beta chain emerged from a study of OX40 agonist ivuxolimab in advanced cancers. Study outcomes and limitations: Some patients without response likewise showed low normalized clonal expansion.

For this clone: The antigen remains undetermined.

Method: immunoSEQ multiplex PCR; TCRdb's copy keeps in-frame clones and lacks some. In the table there are 82,000 or so clones, roughly 85% of which are singletons. Trimming removed 1 base from V and 4 bases from J, with 16 bases in between. Germline CDR1 SGHTA, CDR2 FQGTGA. The CDR3 has 16 amino acids. This material consisted of CD4+ or CD8+ T cells sorted from blood, taken in a trial of the OX40 agonist ivuxolimab. This sequence was found in an adult with an advanced solid tumor such as melanoma, head and neck, liver or kidney cancer. This chain links TRBV7-3 with TRBJ1-1; a weak D match, TRBD1 (5 bases). The CDR3 nucleotides read TGTGCCAGCAGCTTAAATGGGGGGAGTAGTCGCACTGAAGCTTTCTTT. This codes for CASSLNGGSSRTEAFF.